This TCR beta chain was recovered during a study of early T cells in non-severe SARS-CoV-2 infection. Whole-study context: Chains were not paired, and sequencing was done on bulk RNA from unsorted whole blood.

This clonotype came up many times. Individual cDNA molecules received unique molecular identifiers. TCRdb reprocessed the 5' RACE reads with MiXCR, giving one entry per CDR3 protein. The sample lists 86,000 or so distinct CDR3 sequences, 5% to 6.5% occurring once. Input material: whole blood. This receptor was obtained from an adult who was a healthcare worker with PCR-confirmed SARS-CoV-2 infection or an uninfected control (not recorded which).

The chain's CDR3 is CASSQGGQPQHF. CDR3 nucleotides: TGTGCCAGCAGCCAGGGAGGGCAGCCCCAGCATTTT. The chain is built from TRBV3-1 and TRBJ1-5; D unclear. CDR1 is LGHDT, CDR2 YNNKEL, per germline (reference sequence). The CDR3 is 12 residues long. V dropped 3 bases and J dropped 7 bases, with 7 bases sitting between them.